A single sample gave rise to the 24 T cell receptor beta chains below, sequenced in a study of blood T cell repertoires in COVID-19. Assay used: immunoSEQ multiplex PCR; TCRdb lists only in-frame clones, some missing. This sample yields roughly 280,000 clones, of which about 85% are seen a single time; about 3% belongs to the top ten. Sequencing used PBMCs or T cells enriched from blood (not recorded which). The receptor set was obtained from a woman aged 45-59 years who had recovered from COVID-19.

This chain connects TRBV5-1 to TRBJ2-1, with 13 nucleotides matching TRBD2. CDR1 is SGHRS and CDR2 is YFSETQ in the germline V gene. The junction had 3 bases not matched to a gene; V was cut back by 4 bases and J by 8 bases. The CDR3 loop spans 14 amino acids. In DNA form, the CDR3 reads TGCGCCAGCAGCACCGGACTAGCGGGAGATGAGCAGTTCTTC. Its translation: CASSTGLAGDEQFF.

The chain links TRBV3-1 (or the pseudogene TRBV3-2) to TRBJ2-5; 10 bases fit TRBD2. From germline, CDR1 is LGHDT and CDR2 YNNKEL (reference sequence). The ends lost 0 bases at V and 5 bases at J; junction bases unmatched: 6. The CDR3 is made up of 16 amino acids. DNA of the CDR3: TGTGCCAGCAGCCAAGAGGTAGCGGGAGGTACCGAGACCCAGTACTTC. Translated, it gives CASSQEVAGGTETQYF.

The chain is built from TRBV19 and TRBJ2-7, with 9 bases identical to TRBD1. The CDR3 is 15 amino acids. Losses at the gene ends were 6 bases for V and 0 bases for J; bases not matched to a gene: 6. Germline V lookup: CDR1 LNHDA, CDR2 SQIVND (reference sequence). The CDR3 DNA reads as TGTGCCAGTAGATGGGGGACAGGGAGCTCCTACGAGCAGTACTTC. This gives the protein CASRWGTGSSYEQYF.

This chain's CDR3 is CASSPLSGIHEQYF. For the CDR3, the DNA is TGTGCCAGCTCACCACTGAGCGGGATCCACGAGCAGTACTTC. This sequence joins TRBV18 and TRBJ2-7; 7 bases are a match to TRBD2. Germline values: CDR1 KGHSH, CDR2 LQKENI. J lost 5 bases, V lost 1 base, and 5 bases had no gene match. This CDR3 is built from 14 residues.

The chain joins TRBV27 to TRBJ1-6; 9 bases align to TRBD1. The CDR3 contains 16 residues. Per the germline V gene, CDR1 is MNHEY and CDR2 is SMNVEV (reference sequence). Unmatched junction bases numbered 6, after V lost 3 bases and J lost 6 bases. CDR3 amino acids: CASSLSRGQGNSPLHF. CDR3 DNA: TGTGCCAGCAGTTTGAGCAGGGGACAGGGTAATTCACCCCTCCACTTT.

The CDR3 reads CASSWTIQETQYF. DNA for the CDR3: TGTGCCAGCAGCTGGACTATCCAAGAGACCCAGTACTTC. The chain is built from TRBV7-6 and TRBJ2-5; D is perhaps TRBD2 (6 bases). This CDR3 is built from 13 residues. Trimming stripped 4 bases from V and 1 base from J, with 7 bases between. Per the germline V gene, CDR1 is SGHVS and CDR2 is FNYEAQ. The variable domain in full, completed from reference TRBV7-6 and TRBJ2-5, reads GAGVSQSPRYKVTKRGQDVALRCDPISGHVSLYWYRQALGQGPEFLTYFNYEAQQDKSGLPNDRFSAERPEGSISTLTIQRTEQRDSAMYRCASSWTIQETQYFGPGTRLLVL.

V and J are TRBV23-1 and TRBJ1-3; D gene unclear. TRBV23-1 is an ORF; its function is uncertain. The CDR3 totals 15 residues. Trimming took off 0 bases at V and 3 bases at J, with 9 bases between the two ends. CDR3 bases: TGCGCCAGCAGTCAATCCCACAGATTTGGAAACACCATATATTTT. This sequence encodes CASSQSHRFGNTIYF.

The rearrangement uses TRBV7-2 and TRBJ2-2; TRBD2 might be the D (6 bases). Germline V gene data show CDR1 as SGHTA and CDR2 as FQGNSA. The CDR3 runs to 16 residues. V was trimmed by 2 bases and J by 5 bases, leaving 15 bases between them. The CDR3 DNA is TGTGCCAGCAGCTTACAGGCTAGCGAGAGGACCGGGGAGCTGTTTTTT. Its translation is CASSLQASERTGELFF.

The chain joins TRBV6-5 to TRBJ2-7; a possible D gene is TRBD1 (6 bases). Between the trimmed V and J ends, which lost 7 bases and 2 bases, there was a span of 15 bases. The length of the CDR3 is 14 residues. The V gene's germline CDR1 is MNHEY and CDR2 SVGAGI. The CDR3 DNA sequence: TGTGCCAGCACCTTTACGGGACAAACCTACGAGCAGTACTTC. Translation: CASTFTGQTYEQYF.

The chain joins TRBV29-1 to TRBJ2-6; D might be TRBD2 (5 bases). Deletions cut 4 bases from V and 2 bases from J, with 12 bases between. The CDR3 loop spans 15 amino acids. Germline V lookup: CDR1 SQVTM, CDR2 ANQGSEA. For the CDR3, the DNA is TGCAGCGTTGGATCCCCCGGGACTGGGGCCAACGTCCTGACTTTC. Its translation is CSVGSPGTGANVLTF. Variable domain in full (rest from reference TRBV29-1 and TRBJ2-6): SAVISQKPSRDICQRGTSLTIQCQVDSQVTMMFWYRQQPGQSLTLIATANQGSEATYESGFVIDKFPISRPNLTFSTLTVSNMSPEDSSIYLCSVGSPGTGANVLTFGAGSRLTVL.

This rearrangement joins TRBV2 to TRBJ1-5; D unresolved. The CDR3 is 14 amino acids. The germline V and J ends were trimmed by 3 bases and 5 bases, with 11 bases remaining between them. Germline V gene data show CDR1 as SNHLY and CDR2 as FYNNEI. The CDR3, as DNA: TGTGCCAGCAGTGAGGACTTATCGGATCAGCCCCAGCATTTT. Its protein product is CASSEDLSDQPQHF.

This clone has just one count. V gene TRBV5-1 combines with J gene TRBJ2-3; tentatively, D is TRBD1 (5 bases). Per the germline V gene, CDR1 is SGHRS and CDR2 is YFSETQ. The V gene lost 0 bases and the J gene lost 1 base, with 9 bases spanning the gap. The CDR3 contains 15 residues. The CDR3 spells CASSLARVGTDTQYF. CDR3 nucleotides: TGCGCCAGCAGCTTGGCCAGGGTTGGCACAGATACGCAGTATTTT.

The chain has TRBV18 and TRBJ1-5, with D maybe TRBD1 (5 bases). The CDR3 covers 16 residues. With 0 bases removed from V and 6 bases from J, the gap between germline ends came to 15 bases. Germline CDR1 is KGHSH and CDR2 is LQKENI. CDR3 nucleotide sequence: TGTGCCAGCTCACCACCCGACAGTTGGCCTTTTCAGCCCCAGCATTTT. This sequence encodes CASSPPDSWPFQPQHF.

The rearrangement joins TRBV19 to TRBJ1-2; 7 bases fit TRBD1. The CDR3 consists of 15 residues. Germline trimming cut 3 bases from V and 4 bases from J; bases unmatched to any gene: 8. CDR1 and CDR2 from the germline V gene are LNHDA and SQIVND (reference sequence). The CDR3 DNA sequence: TGTGCCAGTAGTATTTCAGGGGGACAGCCCTATGGCTACACCTTC. Amino acid sequence: CASSISGGQPYGYTF.

The chain employs TRBV24-1 and TRBJ2-2; TRBD2 matches at 16 bases. The CDR3 length is 21 residues. V gave up 4 bases and J gave up 7 bases; unmatched junction bases: 17. Germline lookup yields CDR1 KGHDR and CDR2 SFDVKD. CDR3 loop: CATSDPLGGTSGRGFDGELFF. DNA for the CDR3: TGTGCCACCAGTGACCCCTTGGGGGGGACTAGCGGGAGGGGTTTCGACGGGGAGCTGTTTTTT.

The gene calls are TRBV30 and TRBJ1-6, with D possibly TRBD1 on 5 matching bases. The CDR3 runs to 15 residues. Germline V gives CDR1 GTSNPN, CDR2 SVGIG (reference sequence). The V end was cut by 2 bases, the J end by 6 bases, with 14 bases between. CDR3 residues: CAWSPYQGFNSPLHF. The DNA for the CDR3 is TGTGCCTGGAGTCCCTACCAGGGATTTAATTCACCCCTCCACTTT. Using reference TRBV30 and TRBJ1-6 for the parts outside the CDR3, the full variable domain is SQTIHQWPATLVQPVGSPLSLECTVEGTSNPNLYWYRQAAGRGLQLLFYSVGIGQISSEVPQNLSASRPQDRQFILSSKKLLLSDSGFYLCAWSPYQGFNSPLHFGNGTRLTVT.

This chain joins TRBV28 and TRBJ2-2, with 7 bases lining up with TRBD2. Germline CDR1 MDHEN, CDR2 SYDVKM. The CDR3 sequence is 15 residues long. Trimming took 5 bases from V and 5 from J; bases not matched to a gene: 8. CDR3 loop: CASSAGGGRTGELFF. The CDR3 bases are TGTGCCAGCAGTGCCGGCGGGGGTCGAACCGGGGAGCTGTTTTTT.

The J gene is TRBJ1-2, the V gene TRBV3-1 (or the pseudogene TRBV3-2), with a tentative D call TRBD1 (5 bases). This CDR3 contains 13 residues. Germline V gene data show CDR1 as LGHDT and CDR2 as YNNKEL (reference sequence). V dropped 1 base and J dropped 8 bases, with 11 bases sitting between them. CDR3 loop: CASSQVAGRGYTF. The CDR3 bases are TGTGCCAGCAGCCAAGTTGCGGGGCGCGGCTACACCTTC.

V is TRBV7-6 and J is TRBJ2-5, with D perhaps TRBD2 (6 bases). The ends were cut back, 5 bases at V and 5 bases at J, with 18 bases in the middle. Germline V gives CDR1 SGHVS, CDR2 FNYEAQ. The CDR3 contains 15 residues. The CDR3 DNA follows: TGTGCCAGCAGCCCTCGGGACTGGAATTTGGAGACCCAGTACTTC. This sequence encodes CASSPRDWNLETQYF. The entire variable domain, with the rest obtained from reference TRBV7-6 and TRBJ2-5, is as follows: GAGVSQSPRYKVTKRGQDVALRCDPISGHVSLYWYRQALGQGPEFLTYFNYEAQQDKSGLPNDRFSAERPEGSISTLTIQRTEQRDSAMYRCASSPRDWNLETQYFGPGTRLLVL.

The chain links TRBV19 to TRBJ1-1; no definite D call. Per the germline V gene, CDR1 is LNHDA and CDR2 is SQIVND (reference sequence). The CDR3 spans 13 residues. Trimming removed 3 bases from V and 4 bases from J, with 9 bases in between. CDR3 amino acids: CASSISPGTEAFF. The CDR3 DNA reads TGTGCCAGTAGTATTTCTCCGGGCACTGAAGCTTTCTTT.

The chain couples TRBV18 to TRBJ2-2; D remains ambiguous. Between the trimmed V and J ends, which lost 8 bases and 1 base, there was a span of 14 bases. This CDR3 has 15 amino acids. The germline V gene has CDR1 KGHSH and CDR2 LQKENI. The CDR3 DNA reads TGTGCCAGCCCGACCCCAGGATTGAACACCGGGGAGCTGTTTTTT. Amino acids: CASPTPGLNTGELFF.

This chain links TRBV18 with TRBJ2-7; TRBD1 matches at 7 bases. V trimming: 4 bases; J trimming: 6 bases; junction bases outside the gene matches: 3. Per the germline V gene, CDR1 is KGHSH and CDR2 is LQKENI. The length of the CDR3 is 12 residues. The chain's CDR3 is CASSLSGGEQYF. DNA for the CDR3: TGTGCCAGCTCACTTTCAGGGGGCGAGCAGTACTTC.

The chain combines TRBV9 with TRBJ2-1, with a weak D call TRBD2 (5 bases). V was clipped by 3 bases and J by 5 bases, with 12 bases between them. Looked up from germline, CDR1 is SGDLS and CDR2 is YYNGEE. The CDR3 is 14 residues long. In DNA form, the CDR3 reads TGTGCCAGCAGCGAGAGGGCGCAGAACAATGAGCAGTTCTTC. Amino acids: CASSERAQNNEQFF.

The chain recombines TRBV24-1 with TRBJ1-2, with TRBD1 identical over 7 bases. The CDR3 covers 14 residues. Trimming at V came to 6 bases and at J to 4 bases, leaving 7 bases not matched to a gene. Germline V lookup: CDR1 KGHDR, CDR2 SFDVKD. The DNA of the CDR3 is TGTGCCACCAGTTCACAGGGGTTCTCCTATGGCTACACCTTC. It codes for CATSSQGFSYGYTF.